This is a list of T cell receptor beta chains from one sample in a study of molecular identifiers for immune sequencing clone quantification. Using its own MiXCR run on the PCR reads, TCRdb lists one record per CDR3 protein. Of approximately 680,000 distinct CDR3 sequences listed, about 25% are singletons. The sample was naive CD8+ T cells from blood, with Jurkat cell RNA spiked in. The receptors were sampled from a human donor in good health. Some libraries in this study had Jurkat cell RNA spiked in. CDR3s include the opening cysteine and the closing phenylalanine or tryptophan. The D gene is left open where the match is weak. Size is stated for part of the rows, as once, few or many counts, or as a class when the clone is expanded.

d_call: -; v_call: TRBV7-9; clone_size: many; j_call: TRBJ1-1; cdr3_nt: TGTGCCAGCAGCTTATTGCACCAGAACACTGAAGCTTTCTTT; cdr3_aa: CASSLLHQNTEAFF
d_call: TRBD2; v_call: TRBV28; clone_size: few; j_call: TRBJ2-7; cdr3_nt: TGTGCCAGCAGGGGACTAGCGGACTCCTACGAGCAGTACTTC; cdr3_aa: CASRGLADSYEQYF
d_call: -; v_call: TRBV20-1; clone_size: many; j_call: TRBJ2-7; cdr3_nt: TGCAGTGCTACCAGCCGGACAGTATACGAGGAGCAGTACTTC; cdr3_aa: CSATSRTVYEEQYF
d_call: TRBD2; v_call: TRBV9; clone_size: -; j_call: TRBJ2-1; cdr3_nt: TGTGCCAGCAGCGTTGCGTCTAGCGGGAATTATGAGCAGTTCTTC; cdr3_aa: CASSVASSGNYEQFF
d_call: -; v_call: TRBV12-3/TRBV12-4; clone_size: -; j_call: TRBJ1-6; cdr3_nt: TGTGCCAGCAGTTTCTTGACAGCAACATATAATTCACCCCTCCACTTT; cdr3_aa: CASSFLTATYNSPLHF
d_call: TRBD1; v_call: TRBV20-1; clone_size: once; j_call: TRBJ2-7; cdr3_nt: TGCAGTGCTAGGCTAGCGGACAGGGGGCCCTACGCGCAGTACTTC; cdr3_aa: CSARLADRGPYAQYF
d_call: TRBD1; v_call: TRBV3-1; clone_size: -; j_call: TRBJ2-3; cdr3_nt: TGTGCCAGCAGCCAAGGGTGGACAGGGTATAAATCAGATACGCAGTATTTT; cdr3_aa: CASSQGWTGYKSDTQYF
d_call: TRBD1; v_call: TRBV20-1; clone_size: few; j_call: TRBJ2-5; cdr3_nt: TGCAGTGCCCCCAACAGGGGGCGAGAGACCCAGTACTTC; cdr3_aa: CSAPNRGRETQYF
d_call: TRBD2; v_call: TRBV30; clone_size: few; j_call: TRBJ2-1; cdr3_nt: TGTGCCTGGAGTGTCCTAGCGGGAGTAAGCGATGAGCAGTTCTTC; cdr3_aa: CAWSVLAGVSDEQFF
d_call: -; v_call: TRBV19; clone_size: -; j_call: TRBJ1-2; cdr3_nt: TGTGCCAGTAGTATGGTGCCGACAGTCTATGGCTACACCTTC; cdr3_aa: CASSMVPTVYGYTF
d_call: TRBD1; v_call: TRBV5-4; clone_size: many; j_call: TRBJ2-2; cdr3_nt: TGTGCCAGCAGATACGGGACAGGGACCGGGGAGCTGTTTTTT; cdr3_aa: CASRYGTGTGELFF
d_call: TRBD2; v_call: TRBV7-8; clone_size: -; j_call: TRBJ2-7; cdr3_nt: TGTGCCAGCAGCTTATCATTGGGGACTACTAACCCCTACGAGCAGTACTTC; cdr3_aa: CASSLSLGTTNPYEQYF
d_call: TRBD1; v_call: TRBV7-9; clone_size: -; j_call: TRBJ1-6; cdr3_nt: TGTGCCAGCAGCCCAGCGACAGGGCGGGGCTCACCCCTCCACTTT; cdr3_aa: CASSPATGRGSPLHF
d_call: -; v_call: TRBV20-1; clone_size: few; j_call: TRBJ2-1; cdr3_nt: TGCAGTGCTAGATACGGCGGACAACACCCTTACAATGAGCAGTTCTTC; cdr3_aa: CSARYGGQHPYNEQFF
d_call: -; v_call: TRBV24-1; clone_size: few; j_call: TRBJ2-1; cdr3_nt: TGTGCCACCAGTGATTTGAACTCCGTCAGTGGTGAGCAGTTCTTC; cdr3_aa: CATSDLNSVSGEQFF
d_call: -; v_call: TRBV4-3; clone_size: -; j_call: TRBJ1-1; cdr3_nt: TGCGCCCGCCGCCAAATTGTGGGGGCTGAAGCTTTCTTT; cdr3_aa: CARRQIVGAEAFF
d_call: -; v_call: TRBV12-3/TRBV12-4; clone_size: -; j_call: TRBJ2-5; cdr3_nt: TGTGCCAGCAGTTTATCCCACGGCGGGGACCAAGAGACCCAGTACTTC; cdr3_aa: CASSLSHGGDQETQYF
d_call: TRBD2; v_call: TRBV4-1; clone_size: few; j_call: TRBJ2-5; cdr3_nt: TGCGCCAGCAGCCTTAGCGGGGGGTTCCAAGAGACCCAGTACTTC; cdr3_aa: CASSLSGGFQETQYF
d_call: TRBD1; v_call: TRBV11-2; clone_size: many; j_call: TRBJ2-7; cdr3_nt: TGTGCCAGCAGCTTAGTTCGGACAGGATACGAGCAGTACTTC; cdr3_aa: CASSLVRTGYEQYF
d_call: -; v_call: TRBV5-4; clone_size: few; j_call: TRBJ2-7; cdr3_nt: TGTGCCAGCAGCCCTCCATCGACAGGCCCCTACGAGCAGTACTTC; cdr3_aa: CASSPPSTGPYEQYF
d_call: -; v_call: TRBV4-1; clone_size: many; j_call: TRBJ1-5; cdr3_nt: TGCGCCAGCAGCCAAGATCCGGGGCAGCCCCAGCATTTT; cdr3_aa: CASSQDPGQPQHF
d_call: TRBD1; v_call: TRBV7-8; clone_size: many; j_call: TRBJ2-3; cdr3_nt: TGTGCCAGCAGCGCGAGTCCCGGGACAGGGTTAACAGATACGCAGTATTTT; cdr3_aa: CASSASPGTGLTDTQYF
d_call: TRBD2; v_call: TRBV29-1; clone_size: few; j_call: TRBJ2-5; cdr3_nt: TGCGGCGTACTAGCGGGAGACGAGACCCAGTACTTC; cdr3_aa: CGVLAGDETQYF
d_call: TRBD1; v_call: TRBV24-1; clone_size: -; j_call: TRBJ2-5; cdr3_nt: TGTGCCACCAGTGATTCCACTTTACAGGGGGCGATGGAGACCCAGTACTTC; cdr3_aa: CATSDSTLQGAMETQYF
d_call: -; v_call: TRBV20-1; clone_size: few; j_call: TRBJ1-1; cdr3_nt: TGCAGTGCTAGCGTACCGATCTTGCGATCCCCGAACACTGAAGCTTTCTTT; cdr3_aa: CSASVPILRSPNTEAFF
d_call: TRBD1; v_call: TRBV6-5; clone_size: few; j_call: TRBJ2-2; cdr3_nt: TGTGCCAGCAGTTACTCCCCCGGGACAGGGGAATCCGGGGAGCTGTTTTTT; cdr3_aa: CASSYSPGTGESGELFF
d_call: -; v_call: TRBV29-1; clone_size: many; j_call: TRBJ2-5; cdr3_nt: TGCAGCGTTGAAGTTAAGCCAGGGGATGCAGAGACCCAGTACTTC; cdr3_aa: CSVEVKPGDAETQYF
d_call: TRBD1; v_call: TRBV14; clone_size: -; j_call: TRBJ1-2; cdr3_nt: TGTGCCAGCATCCAAGATGGAGGGGGCTTTAGGGGCTACACCTTC; cdr3_aa: CASIQDGGGFRGYTF